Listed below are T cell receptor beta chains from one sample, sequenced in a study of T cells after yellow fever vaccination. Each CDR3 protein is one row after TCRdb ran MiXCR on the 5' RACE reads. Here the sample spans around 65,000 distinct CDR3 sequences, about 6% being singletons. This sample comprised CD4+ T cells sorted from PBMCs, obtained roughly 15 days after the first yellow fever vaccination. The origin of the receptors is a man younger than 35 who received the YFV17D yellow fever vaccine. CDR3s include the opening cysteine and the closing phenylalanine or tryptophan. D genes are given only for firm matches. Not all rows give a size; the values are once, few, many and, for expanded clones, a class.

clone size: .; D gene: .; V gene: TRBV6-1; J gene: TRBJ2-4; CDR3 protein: CASSEPTGRNIQYF; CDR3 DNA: TGTGCCAGCAGCGAGCCGACAGGAAGAAACATTCAGTACTTC
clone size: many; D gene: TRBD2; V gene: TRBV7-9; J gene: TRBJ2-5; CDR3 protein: CASSLGFLLAGRETQYF; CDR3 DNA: TGTGCCAGCAGCTTAGGATTCCTACTAGCGGGGCGGGAGACCCAGTACTTC
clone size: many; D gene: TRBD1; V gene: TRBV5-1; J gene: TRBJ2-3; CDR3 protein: CASSVYRQGFGSDTQYF; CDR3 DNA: TGCGCCAGCAGCGTATACAGACAGGGTTTTGGGTCCGATACGCAGTATTTT
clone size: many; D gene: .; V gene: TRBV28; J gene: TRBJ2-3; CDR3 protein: CASSRGRYPRDTQYF; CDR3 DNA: TGTGCCAGCAGTCGTGGGAGATATCCCCGGGATACGCAGTATTTT
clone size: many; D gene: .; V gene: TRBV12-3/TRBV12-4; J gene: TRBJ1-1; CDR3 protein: CASSAQGRGVLMNTEAFF; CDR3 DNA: TGTGCCAGCAGCGCGCAGGGGAGGGGAGTCCTCATGAACACTGAAGCTTTCTTT
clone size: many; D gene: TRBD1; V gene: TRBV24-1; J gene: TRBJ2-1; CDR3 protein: CATSDAPGQGAREQFF; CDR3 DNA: TGTGCCACCAGTGATGCGCCGGGACAGGGGGCGCGTGAGCAGTTCTTC
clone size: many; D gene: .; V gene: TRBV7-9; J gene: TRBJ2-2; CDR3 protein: CASSFWEAGELFF; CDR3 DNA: TGTGCCAGCAGCTTCTGGGAGGCCGGGGAGCTGTTTTTT
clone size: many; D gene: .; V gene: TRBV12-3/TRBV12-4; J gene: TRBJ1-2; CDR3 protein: CASSGGGGYTF; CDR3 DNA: TGTGCCAGCAGTGGGGGTGGGGGCTACACCTTC
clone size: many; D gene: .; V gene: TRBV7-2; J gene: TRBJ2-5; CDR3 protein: CASCRTFLETQYF; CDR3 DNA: TGTGCCAGCTGTCGGACTTTTTTGGAGACCCAGTACTTC
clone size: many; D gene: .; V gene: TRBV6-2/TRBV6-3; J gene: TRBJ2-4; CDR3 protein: CASNLIGRDHSILAKNIQYF; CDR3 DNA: TGTGCCAGCAACTTAATAGGAAGGGACCACTCCATTCTAGCCAAAAACATTCAGTACTTC
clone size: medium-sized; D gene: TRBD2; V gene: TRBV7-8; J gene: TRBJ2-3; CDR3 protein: CASSPGTSGGLTDTQYF; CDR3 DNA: TGTGCCAGCAGCCCCGGGACTAGCGGGGGGCTGACAGATACGCAGTATTTT
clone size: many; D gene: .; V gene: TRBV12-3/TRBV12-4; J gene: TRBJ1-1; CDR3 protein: CASRPREVGTEAFF; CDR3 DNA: TGTGCCAGCAGGCCTCGGGAGGTGGGCACTGAAGCTTTCTTT
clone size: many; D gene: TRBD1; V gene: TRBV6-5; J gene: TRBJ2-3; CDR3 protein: CASSPPGQGGDTQYF; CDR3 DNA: TGTGCCAGCAGTCCTCCGGGACAGGGTGGCGATACGCAGTATTTT
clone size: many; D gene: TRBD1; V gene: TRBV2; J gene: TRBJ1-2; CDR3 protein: CASRGTGDGYTF; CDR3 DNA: TGTGCCAGCAGGGGGACAGGTGATGGCTACACCTTC